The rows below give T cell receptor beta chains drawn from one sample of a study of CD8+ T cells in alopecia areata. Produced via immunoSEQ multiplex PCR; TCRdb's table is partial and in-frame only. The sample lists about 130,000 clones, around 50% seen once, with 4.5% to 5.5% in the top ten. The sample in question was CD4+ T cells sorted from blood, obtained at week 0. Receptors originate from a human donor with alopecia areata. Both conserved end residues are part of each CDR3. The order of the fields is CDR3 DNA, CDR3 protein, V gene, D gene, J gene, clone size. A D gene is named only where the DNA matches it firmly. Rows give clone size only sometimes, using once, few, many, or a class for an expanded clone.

TGTGCTAGTGGTTTGGGGGGACTAGCCCACAATGAGCAGTTCTTC | CASGLGGLAHNEQFF | TRBV12-5 | TRBD2 | TRBJ2-1 | few
TGTGCCACCAGCAGAGATCGGGGAGGGAACTATGGCTACACCTTC | CATSRDRGGNYGYTF | TRBV15 | . | TRBJ1-2 | .
TGTGCCAGCAGCTTACGCCCTACTAGCGTCAACGAGCAGTACTTC | CASSLRPTSVNEQYF | TRBV7-2 | TRBD2 | TRBJ2-7 | once
TGTGCCAGCAGCCCTCGGAGGGGGAGGTACAATGAGCAGTTCTTC | CASSPRRGRYNEQFF | TRBV7-9 | . | TRBJ2-1 | once
TGTGCCAGCAGCGTAGAGGGGAGGGGCAATCAGCCCCAGCATTTT | CASSVEGRGNQPQHF | TRBV9 | . | TRBJ1-5 | .
TGCAGCGTTGAACAGCACAGCGGGGGAAGGTACTTC | CSVEQHSGGRYF | TRBV29-1 | TRBD2 | TRBJ2-5 | many
TGTGCCAGCAGCCTAATTTACCGGGACAGGGCGTACGAGCAGTACTTC | CASSLIYRDRAYEQYF | TRBV7-8 | TRBD1 | TRBJ2-7 | once
TGCGCCAGCAGCCAATCGAACACGAACACTGAAGCTTTCTTT | CASSQSNTNTEAFF | TRBV4-1 | . | TRBJ1-1 | .
TGTGCCAGCAGTTCTCCGTTTGCGTACGAGCAGTACTTC | CASSSPFAYEQYF | TRBV28 | . | TRBJ2-7 | few
TGTGCCAGCAGCCTACTTTCCGGGGGCTCTGGGGCCAACGTCCTGACTTTC | CASSLLSGGSGANVLTF | TRBV28 | . | TRBJ2-6 | .
TGTGCTAGCCTCCGTTTTGGTGCTTTCTTT | CASLRFGAFF | TRBV12-5 | . | TRBJ1-1 | .
TGCGCCAGCAGCCAAGACTCAGCGCACCAAGAGACCCAGTACTTC | CASSQDSAHQETQYF | TRBV4-1 | . | TRBJ2-5 | .
TGTGCCAGCAGCTCAGCAGGGGGCTCGAATTCACCCCTCCACTTT | CASSSAGGSNSPLHF | TRBV7-6 | TRBD1 | TRBJ1-6 | once
TGTGCCAGCAGCCAAGAAGACGGAAACTATGGCTACACCTTC | CASSQEDGNYGYTF | TRBV4-2 | . | TRBJ1-2 | .